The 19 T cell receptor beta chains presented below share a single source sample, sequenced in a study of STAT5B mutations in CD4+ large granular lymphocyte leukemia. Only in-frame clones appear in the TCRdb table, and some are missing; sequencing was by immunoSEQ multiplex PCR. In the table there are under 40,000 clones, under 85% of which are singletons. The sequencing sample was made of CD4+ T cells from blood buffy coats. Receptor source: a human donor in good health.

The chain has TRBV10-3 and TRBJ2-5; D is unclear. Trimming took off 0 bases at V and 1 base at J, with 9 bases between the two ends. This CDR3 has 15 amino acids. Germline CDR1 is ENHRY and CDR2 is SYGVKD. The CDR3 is CAISESKKTQETQYF. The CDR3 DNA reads TGTGCCATCAGTGAGTCGAAGAAAACCCAAGAGACCCAGTACTTC.

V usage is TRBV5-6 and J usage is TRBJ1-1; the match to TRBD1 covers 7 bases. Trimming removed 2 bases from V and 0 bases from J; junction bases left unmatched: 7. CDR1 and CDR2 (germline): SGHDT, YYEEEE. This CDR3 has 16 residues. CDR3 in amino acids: CASSLRNRGMNTEAFF. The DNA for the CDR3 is TGTGCCAGCAGCTTACGCAACAGGGGAATGAACACTGAAGCTTTCTTT.

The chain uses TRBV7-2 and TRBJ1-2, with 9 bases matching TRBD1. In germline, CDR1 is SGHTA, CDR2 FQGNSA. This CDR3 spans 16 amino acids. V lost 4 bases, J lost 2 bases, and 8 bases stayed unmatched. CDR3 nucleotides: TGTGCCAGCAGCTCCTCCGGGACAGGGACCAACTATGGCTACACCTTC. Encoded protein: CASSSSGTGTNYGYTF.

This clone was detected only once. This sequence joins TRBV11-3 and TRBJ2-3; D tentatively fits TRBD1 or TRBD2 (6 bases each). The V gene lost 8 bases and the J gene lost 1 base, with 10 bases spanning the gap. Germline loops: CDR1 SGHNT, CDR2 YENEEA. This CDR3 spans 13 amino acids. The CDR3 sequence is CASRRGGTDTQYF. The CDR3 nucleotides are TGTGCCAGCCGGAGGGGGGGCACAGATACGCAGTATTTT.

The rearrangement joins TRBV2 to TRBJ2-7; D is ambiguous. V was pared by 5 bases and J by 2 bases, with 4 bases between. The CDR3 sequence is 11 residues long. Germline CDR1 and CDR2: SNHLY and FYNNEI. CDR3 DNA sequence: TGTGCCAGCAGTCCTACCTACGAGCAGTACTTC. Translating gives CASSPTYEQYF.

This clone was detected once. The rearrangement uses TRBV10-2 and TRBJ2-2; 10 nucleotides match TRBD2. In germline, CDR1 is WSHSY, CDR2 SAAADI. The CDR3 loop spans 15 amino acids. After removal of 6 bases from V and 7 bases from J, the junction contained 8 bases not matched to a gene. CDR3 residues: CASRPSGSYGGELFF. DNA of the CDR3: TGCGCCAGCAGGCCTAGCGGGAGTTATGGCGGGGAGCTGTTTTTT.

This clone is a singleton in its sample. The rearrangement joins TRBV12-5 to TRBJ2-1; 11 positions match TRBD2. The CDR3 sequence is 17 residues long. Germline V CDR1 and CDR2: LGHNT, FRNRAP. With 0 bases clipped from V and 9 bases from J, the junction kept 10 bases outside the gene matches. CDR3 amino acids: CASGLVRLAGGEGEQFF. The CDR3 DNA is TGTGCTAGTGGTTTGGTACGCCTAGCGGGGGGCGAGGGTGAGCAGTTCTTC. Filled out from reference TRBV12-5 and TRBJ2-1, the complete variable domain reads DARVTQTPRHKVTEMGQEVTMRCQPILGHNTVFWYRQTMMQGLELLAYFRNRAPLDDSGMPKDRFSAEMPDATLATLKIQPSEPRDSAVYFCASGLVRLAGGEGEQFFGPGTRLTVL.

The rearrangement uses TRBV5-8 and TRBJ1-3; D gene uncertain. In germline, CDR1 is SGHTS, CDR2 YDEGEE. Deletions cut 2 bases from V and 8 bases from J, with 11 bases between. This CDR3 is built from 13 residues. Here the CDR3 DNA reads TGTGCCAGCAGCTTCTATCAGGAGGACACCATATATTTT. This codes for CASSFYQEDTIYF.

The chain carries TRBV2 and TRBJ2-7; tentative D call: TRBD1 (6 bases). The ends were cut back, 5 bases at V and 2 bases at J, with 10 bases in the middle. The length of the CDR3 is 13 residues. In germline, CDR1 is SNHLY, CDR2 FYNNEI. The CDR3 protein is CASSRDTPYEQYF. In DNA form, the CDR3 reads TGTGCCAGCAGTCGGGACACCCCCTACGAGCAGTACTTC.

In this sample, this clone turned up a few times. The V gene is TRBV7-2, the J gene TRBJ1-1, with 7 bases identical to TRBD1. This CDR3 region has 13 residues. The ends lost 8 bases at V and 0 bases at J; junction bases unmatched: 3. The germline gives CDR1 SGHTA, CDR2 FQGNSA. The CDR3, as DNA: TGTGCCAGCCTCAGGGGGGTGAACACTGAAGCTTTCTTT. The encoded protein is CASLRGVNTEAFF.

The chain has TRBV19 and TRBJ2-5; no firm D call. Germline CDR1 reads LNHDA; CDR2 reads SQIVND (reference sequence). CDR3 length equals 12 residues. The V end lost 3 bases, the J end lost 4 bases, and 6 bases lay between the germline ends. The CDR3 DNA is TGTGCCAGTAGTATCGGGTTAGAGACCCAGTACTTC. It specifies CASSIGLETQYF.

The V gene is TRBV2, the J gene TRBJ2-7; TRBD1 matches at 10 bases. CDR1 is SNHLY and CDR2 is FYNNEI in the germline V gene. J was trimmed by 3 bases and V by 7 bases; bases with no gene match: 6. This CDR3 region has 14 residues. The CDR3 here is CASIRDRGFYEQYF. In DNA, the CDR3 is TGTGCCAGCATAAGGGACAGGGGTTTCTACGAGCAGTACTTC.

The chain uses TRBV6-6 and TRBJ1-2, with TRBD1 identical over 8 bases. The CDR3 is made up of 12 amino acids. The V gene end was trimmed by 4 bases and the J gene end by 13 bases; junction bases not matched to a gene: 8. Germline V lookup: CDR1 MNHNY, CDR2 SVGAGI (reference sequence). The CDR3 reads CASSSNDRGPTF. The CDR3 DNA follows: TGTGCCAGCAGTTCCAACGACAGGGGCCCCACCTTC.

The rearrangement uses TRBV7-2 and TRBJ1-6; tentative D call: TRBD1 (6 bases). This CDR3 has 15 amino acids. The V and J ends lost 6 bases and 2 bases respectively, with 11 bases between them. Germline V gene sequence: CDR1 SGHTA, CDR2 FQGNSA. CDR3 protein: CASSIGGAYNSPLHF. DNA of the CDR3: TGTGCCAGCAGTATAGGGGGGGCCTATAATTCACCCCTCCACTTT.

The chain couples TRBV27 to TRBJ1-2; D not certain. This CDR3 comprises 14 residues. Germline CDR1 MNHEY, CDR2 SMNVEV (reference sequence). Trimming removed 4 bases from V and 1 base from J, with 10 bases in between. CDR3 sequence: CASSSESGNYGYTF. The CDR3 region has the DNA TGTGCCAGCAGTTCGGAGTCCGGTAACTATGGCTACACCTTC.

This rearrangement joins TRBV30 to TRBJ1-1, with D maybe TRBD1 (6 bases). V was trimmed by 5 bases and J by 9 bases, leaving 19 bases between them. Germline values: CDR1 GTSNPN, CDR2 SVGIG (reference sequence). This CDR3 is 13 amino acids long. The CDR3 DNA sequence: TGTGCCTGGCAAGCCCCAGGGGATCGAAAAGCTTTCTTT. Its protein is CAWQAPGDRKAFF.

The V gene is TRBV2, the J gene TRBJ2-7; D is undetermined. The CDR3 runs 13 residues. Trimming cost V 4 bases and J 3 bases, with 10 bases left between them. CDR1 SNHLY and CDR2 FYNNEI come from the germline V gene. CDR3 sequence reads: CASSGTKNYEQYF. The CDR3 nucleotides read TGTGCCAGCAGTGGAACGAAAAACTACGAGCAGTACTTC.

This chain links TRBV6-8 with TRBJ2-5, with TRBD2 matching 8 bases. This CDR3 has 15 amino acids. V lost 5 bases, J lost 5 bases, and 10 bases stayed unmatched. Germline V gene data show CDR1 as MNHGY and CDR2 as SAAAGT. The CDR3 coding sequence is TGTGCCAGCAGTCCTACCGGGGGGGCCGGGGAGACCCAGTACTTC. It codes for CASSPTGGAGETQYF.

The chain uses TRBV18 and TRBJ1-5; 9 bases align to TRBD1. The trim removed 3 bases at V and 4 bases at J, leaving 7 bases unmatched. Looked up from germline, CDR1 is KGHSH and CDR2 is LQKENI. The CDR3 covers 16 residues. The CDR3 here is CASSPQTGGTNQPQHF. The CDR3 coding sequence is TGTGCCAGCTCACCTCAGACAGGGGGGACAAATCAGCCCCAGCATTTT.